These 19 T cell receptor beta chains share one sample of origin, sequenced in a study of shared clonotypes between healthy human individuals (dated by TCRdb to 2020 to 2022). Libraries were constructed by the immunoSEQ multiplex PCR assay. Not all clones reach the TCRdb copy of this immuneACCESS table, which keeps in-frame sequences only. Checked studies attribute under half of the gap to unresolved V genes and leave the rest unexplained. The sample table shows a few million clones, and roughly 92% are seen once. The top ten clonotypes cover approximately 0.4% of the sample. Sequences were obtained from naive CD4+ T cells from PBMCs. Interpreted using the paper, the cell subset or site label stands for: CD45RA+ positively selected. The receptors were sampled from a man aged 18 to 29 in good health. Some clones in this sample may be carry-over from other donors' samples.

The rearrangement uses TRBV18 and TRBJ2-4; the D gene is possibly TRBD2 (5 bases). Per the germline V gene, CDR1 is KGHSH and CDR2 is LQKENI. This CDR3 is 14 amino acids long. The V and J ends lost 0 bases and 8 bases respectively, with 11 bases between them. CDR3 DNA sequence: TGTGCCAGCTCACCACCGTCCACGAGGGACATTCAGTACTTC. Amino acid sequence: CASSPPSTRDIQYF.

The chain joins TRBV19 to TRBJ2-1; possibly TRBD2 for D (6 bases). Germline values: CDR1 LNHDA, CDR2 SQIVND (reference sequence). This CDR3 is built from 14 residues. V gave up 5 bases and J gave up 4 bases, with 12 bases separating them. CDR3 nucleotide sequence: TGTGCCAGTAGTCTCGAAGCGGGTTACAATGAGCAGTTCTTC. The encoded protein is CASSLEAGYNEQFF.

The rearrangement uses TRBV5-1 and TRBJ2-1, with 13 bases fitting TRBD2. Per germline, CDR1 SGHRS and CDR2 YFSETQ. This CDR3 is 13 amino acids long. Trimming at V came to 8 bases and at J to 12 bases, leaving 8 bases not matched to a gene. For the CDR3, the DNA is TGCGCCAGTAGTATAGGACTAGCGGGAGTGCAGTTCTTC. It is translated as CASSIGLAGVQFF.

The V and J genes are TRBV4-2 and TRBJ2-2; D tentatively reads TRBD1 or TRBD2 (5 bases each). Germline lookup yields CDR1 LGHNA and CDR2 YNFKEQ. The CDR3 length is 17 residues. Trimming shortened V by 5 bases and J by 3 bases, and 19 bases separated the two germline ends. The CDR3 region has the DNA TGTGCCAGCAGCGCGGCCCCGCCGGGACCCTACACCGGGGAGCTGTTTTTT. As protein: CASSAAPPGPYTGELFF.

The gene calls are TRBV6-6 and TRBJ2-7; D is undetermined. CDR1 is MNHNY and CDR2 is SVGAGI in the germline V gene (reference sequence). V lost 6 bases and J lost 4, with 10 bases in between. CDR3 length: 12 amino acids. In DNA, the CDR3 is TGTGCCAGCAGCTCCAGTACTTACGAGCAGTACTTC. Translating it yields CASSSSTYEQYF.

A remark on this clone: Other DNA sequences of this sample code for an identical CDR3. The rearrangement uses TRBV5-1 and TRBJ2-5; 7 bases are a match to TRBD1. Germline values: CDR1 SGHRS, CDR2 YFSETQ. This CDR3 has 13 amino acids. The J segment lost 2 bases and the V segment lost 2 bases, leaving 0 bases of the junction unmatched. DNA of the CDR3: TGCGCCAGCAGCTTACAGGGGCAAGAGACCCAGTACTTC. As protein: CASSLQGQETQYF.

This clone was seen only once. This CDR3 is also generated by other DNA sequences in the sample. This chain connects TRBV27 to TRBJ1-2; D might be TRBD1 (5 bases). The CDR3 has 14 residues. Germline V gene lookup returns CDR1 MNHEY and CDR2 SMNVEV (reference sequence). V lost 6 bases and J 4 bases, leaving 15 bases between the germline ends. The CDR3 region has the DNA TGTGCCAGCAGCCCTCGGGGCGCGGGCTATGGCTACACCTTC. Translated: CASSPRGAGYGYTF.

This clone has only one observation. The rearrangement joins TRBV27 to TRBJ1-2; D is unresolved. V gave up 1 base and J gave up 0 bases, with 9 bases separating them. The germline CDR1 and CDR2 sequences are MNHEY and SMNVEV (reference sequence). The CDR3 is 15 residues long. CDR3 sequence (DNA): TGTGCCAGCAGTTTATTCCCAGGACCTAACTATGGCTACACCTTC. Protein: CASSLFPGPNYGYTF.

The V and J genes are TRBV5-1 and TRBJ2-1; 7 bases align to TRBD2. Per the germline V gene, CDR1 is SGHRS and CDR2 is YFSETQ. The V gene end was trimmed by 7 bases and the J gene end by 1 base; junction bases not matched to a gene: 8. This CDR3 has 15 residues. CDR3 coding DNA: TGCGCCAGCGGAAACGGGGGGAGGTCCTACAATGAGCAGTTCTTC. Protein: CASGNGGRSYNEQFF. Drawing the rest from reference TRBV5-1 and TRBJ2-1, the complete variable domain is KAGVTQTPRYLIKTRGQQVTLSCSPISGHRSVSWYQQTPGQGLQFLFEYFSETQRNKGNFPGRFSGRQFSNSRSEMNVSTLELGDSALYLCASGNGGRSYNEQFFGPGTRLTVL.

This chain connects TRBV25-1 to TRBJ2-7; the match to TRBD2 covers 9 bases. After removal of 3 bases from V and 4 bases from J, the junction contained 10 bases not matched to a gene. This CDR3 comprises 16 residues. Per the germline V gene, CDR1 is MGHDK and CDR2 is SYGVNS. The CDR3 loop is CASSESIPGLAYEQYF. CDR3 in DNA: TGTGCCAGCAGTGAGTCAATACCGGGACTAGCTTACGAGCAGTACTTC.

The J gene is TRBJ2-1, the V gene TRBV7-2; 12 nucleotides match TRBD1. V shed 1 base, J shed 7 bases, and the junction held 8 bases outside the gene matches. This CDR3 has 17 amino acids. CDR1 SGHTA and CDR2 FQGNSA come from the germline V gene. The CDR3 sequence: CASSLVVWGQGANEQFF. The DNA of the CDR3 is TGTGCCAGCAGCTTAGTGGTTTGGGGACAGGGGGCAAATGAGCAGTTCTTC.

A single count supports this clone. The chain joins TRBV18 to TRBJ2-7; 11 bases line up with TRBD1. This CDR3 region has 21 residues. CDR1 is KGHSH and CDR2 is LQKENI in the germline V gene. J gave up 0 bases and V 3 bases, and 19 bases lay outside the gene matches. Here the CDR3 DNA reads TGTGCCAGCTCACCCTTTGCACCGGGACAGGGGGTCAAAATGAGCTCCTACGAGCAGTACTTC. Its protein is CASSPFAPGQGVKMSSYEQYF.

This chain connects TRBV28 to TRBJ1-1, with unresolved D. CDR3 length: 15 residues. V was cut by 6 bases and J by 2 bases, with 16 bases left in between. CDR1 and CDR2 from the germline V gene are MDHEN and SYDVKM. CDR3 coding DNA: TGTGCCAGCAGCCCCCCTGTTGCAGCTAACACTGAAGCTTTCTTT. It translates to CASSPPVAANTEAFF.

CDR3 bases: TGTGCCAGCAGCTTCCTCTACGAGCAGTACTTC. Amino acids: CASSFLYEQYF. J is TRBJ2-7 and V is TRBV11-2; D gene uncertain. Per germline, CDR1 SGHAT and CDR2 FQNNGV. The CDR3 loop spans 11 amino acids. Trimming removed 3 bases from V and 3 bases from J, with 3 bases in between.

J is TRBJ2-7 and V is TRBV27; possibly TRBD1 for D (6 bases). The CDR3 is made up of 14 amino acids. CDR1 is MNHEY and CDR2 is SMNVEV in the germline V gene (reference sequence). Trimming pared 3 bases from V and 5 bases from J, leaving 14 bases between. CDR3 in DNA: TGTGCCAGCAGTTTGGGGCCAGGGGCCAACGAGCAGTACTTC. Translated: CASSLGPGANEQYF.

J is TRBJ2-7 and V is TRBV5-1, with 8 bases matching TRBD2. Germline values: CDR1 SGHRS, CDR2 YFSETQ. V lost 1 base and J lost 7; bases outside the gene matches: 7. The length of the CDR3 is 14 residues. The CDR3 DNA reads TGCGCCAGCAGCTTGTGGGGCGGGAGGAGTGAGCAGTACTTC. The encoded protein is CASSLWGGRSEQYF.

DNA of the CDR3: TGTGCCAGTAGAGGACAGGGTGTCCGTGAAGCTTTCTTT. The encoded protein is CASRGQGVREAFF. The chain couples TRBV19 to TRBJ1-1; 8 nucleotides align to TRBD1. V dropped 6 bases and J dropped 7; count of bases not matched to a gene: 7. The CDR3 loop spans 13 amino acids. CDR1 is LNHDA, CDR2 SQIVND, per germline (reference sequence).

The genes are TRBV7-2 and TRBJ2-7; D possibly corresponds to TRBD2 (6 bases). CDR3 length: 14 residues. Germline assignment: CDR1 SGHTA and CDR2 FQGNSA. V was clipped by 1 base and J by 3 bases, with 10 bases between them. CDR3 nucleotide sequence: TGTGCCAGCAGCTTAGTCGGAGGGTTCTACGAGCAGTACTTC. Its translation is CASSLVGGFYEQYF.

CDR3 amino acids: CASSQGTSGRIQYNEQFF. The CDR3 DNA reads TGCGCCAGCAGCCAAGGGACTAGCGGGAGGATCCAATACAATGAGCAGTTCTTC. V gene TRBV4-1 combines with J gene TRBJ2-1; 14 positions agree with TRBD2. Germline V gene sequence: CDR1 MGHRA, CDR2 YSYEKL. The CDR3 has 18 amino acids. After removal of 1 base from V and 4 bases from J, the junction contained 6 bases not matched to a gene.